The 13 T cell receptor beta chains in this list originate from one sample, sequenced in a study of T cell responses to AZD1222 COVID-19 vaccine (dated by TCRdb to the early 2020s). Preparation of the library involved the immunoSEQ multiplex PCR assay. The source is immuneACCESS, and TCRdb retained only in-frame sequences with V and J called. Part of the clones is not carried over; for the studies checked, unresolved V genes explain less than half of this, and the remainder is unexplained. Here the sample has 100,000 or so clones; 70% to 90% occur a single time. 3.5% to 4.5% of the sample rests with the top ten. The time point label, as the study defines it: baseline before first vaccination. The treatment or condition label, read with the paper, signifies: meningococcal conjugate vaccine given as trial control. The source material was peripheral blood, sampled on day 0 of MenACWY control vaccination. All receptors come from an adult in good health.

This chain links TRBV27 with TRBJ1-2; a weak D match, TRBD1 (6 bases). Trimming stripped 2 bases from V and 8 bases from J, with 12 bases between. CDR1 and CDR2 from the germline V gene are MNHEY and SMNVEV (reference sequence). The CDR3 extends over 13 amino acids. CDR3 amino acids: CASSLEGDAGYTF. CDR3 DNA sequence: TGTGCCAGCAGTTTAGAGGGGGATGCGGGCTACACCTTC.

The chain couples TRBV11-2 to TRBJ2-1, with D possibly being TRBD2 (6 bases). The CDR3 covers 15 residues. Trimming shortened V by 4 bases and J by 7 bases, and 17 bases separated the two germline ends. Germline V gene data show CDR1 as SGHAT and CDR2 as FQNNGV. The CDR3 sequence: CASSYPGLAINEQFF. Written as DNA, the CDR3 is TGTGCCAGCAGCTACCCGGGACTGGCGATTAATGAGCAGTTCTTC.

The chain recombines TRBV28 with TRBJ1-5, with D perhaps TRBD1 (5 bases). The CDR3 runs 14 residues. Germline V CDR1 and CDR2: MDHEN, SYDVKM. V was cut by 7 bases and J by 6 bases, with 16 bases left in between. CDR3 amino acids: CASTPGLSSQPQHF. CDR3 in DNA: TGTGCCAGCACCCCGGGACTAAGTAGTCAGCCCCAGCATTTT.

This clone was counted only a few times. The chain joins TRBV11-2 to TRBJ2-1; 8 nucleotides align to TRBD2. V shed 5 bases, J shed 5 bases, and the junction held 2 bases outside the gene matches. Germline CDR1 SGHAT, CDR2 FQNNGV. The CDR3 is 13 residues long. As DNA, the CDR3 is TGTGCCAGCAGCCGTAGCGGGAACAATGAGCAGTTCTTC. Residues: CASSRSGNNEQFF.

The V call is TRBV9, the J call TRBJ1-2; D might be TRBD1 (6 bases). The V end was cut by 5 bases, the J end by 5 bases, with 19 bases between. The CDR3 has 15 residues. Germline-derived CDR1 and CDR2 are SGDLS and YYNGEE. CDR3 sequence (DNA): TGTGCCAGCAGTCGTGGGGGCAGGGCAATTTATGGCTACACCTTC. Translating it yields CASSRGGRAIYGYTF.

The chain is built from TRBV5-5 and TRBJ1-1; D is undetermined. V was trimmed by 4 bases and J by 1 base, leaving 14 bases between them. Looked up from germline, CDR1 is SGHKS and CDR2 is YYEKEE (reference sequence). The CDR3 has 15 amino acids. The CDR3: CASSQNTLGNTEAFF. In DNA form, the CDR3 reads TGTGCCAGCAGCCAAAACACCCTCGGGAACACTGAAGCTTTCTTT. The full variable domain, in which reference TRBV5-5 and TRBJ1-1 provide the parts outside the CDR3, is DAGVTQSPTHLIKTRGQQVTLRCSPISGHKSVSWYQQVLGQGPQFIFQYYEKEERGRGNFPDRFSARQFPNYSSELNVNALLLGDSALYLCASSQNTLGNTEAFFGQGTRLTVV.

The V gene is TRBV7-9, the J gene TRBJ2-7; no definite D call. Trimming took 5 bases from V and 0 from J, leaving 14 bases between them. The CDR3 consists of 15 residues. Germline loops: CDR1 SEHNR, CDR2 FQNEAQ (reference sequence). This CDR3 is CASSPPPRFSYEQYF. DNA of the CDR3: TGTGCCAGCAGCCCCCCCCCGAGATTCTCCTACGAGCAGTACTTC.

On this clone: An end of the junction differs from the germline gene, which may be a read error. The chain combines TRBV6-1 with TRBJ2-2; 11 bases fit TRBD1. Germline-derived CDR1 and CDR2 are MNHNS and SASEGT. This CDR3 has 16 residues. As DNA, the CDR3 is TGTGCCAGCAGGGAAGGGACAGGGGGAAGAACCGGGGAGCTGTTTTTT. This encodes CASREGTGGRTGELFF.

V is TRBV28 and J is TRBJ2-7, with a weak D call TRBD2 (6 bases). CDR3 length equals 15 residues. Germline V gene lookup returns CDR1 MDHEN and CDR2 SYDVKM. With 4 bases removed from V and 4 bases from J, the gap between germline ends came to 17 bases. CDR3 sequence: CASSYGLPEGYEQYF. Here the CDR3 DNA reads TGTGCCAGCAGTTACGGACTACCCGAGGGGTACGAGCAGTACTTC. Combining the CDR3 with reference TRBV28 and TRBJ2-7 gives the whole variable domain DVKVTQSSRYLVKRTGEKVFLECVQDMDHENMFWYRQDPGLGLRLIYFSYDVKMKEKGDIPEGYSVSREKKERFSLILESASTNQTSMYLCASSYGLPEGYEQYFGPGTRLTVT.

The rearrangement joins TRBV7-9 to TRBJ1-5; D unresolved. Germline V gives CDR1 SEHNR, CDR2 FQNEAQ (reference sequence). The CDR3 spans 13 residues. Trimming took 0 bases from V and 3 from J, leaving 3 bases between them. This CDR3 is CASSLADNQPQHF. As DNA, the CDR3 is TGTGCCAGCAGCTTAGCGGACAATCAGCCCCAGCATTTT.

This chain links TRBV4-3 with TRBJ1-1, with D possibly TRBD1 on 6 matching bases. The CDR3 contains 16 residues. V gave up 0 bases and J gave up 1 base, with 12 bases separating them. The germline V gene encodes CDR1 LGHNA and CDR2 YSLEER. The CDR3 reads CASSQDSQGRNTEAFF. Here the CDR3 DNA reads TGCGCCAGCAGCCAAGATTCGCAGGGGAGGAACACTGAAGCTTTCTTT.

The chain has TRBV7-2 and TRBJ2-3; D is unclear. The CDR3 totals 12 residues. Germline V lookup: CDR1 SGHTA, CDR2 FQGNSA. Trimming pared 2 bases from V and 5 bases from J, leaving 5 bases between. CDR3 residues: CASSLSEDTQYF. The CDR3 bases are TGTGCCAGCAGCTTATCGGAAGATACGCAGTATTTT.

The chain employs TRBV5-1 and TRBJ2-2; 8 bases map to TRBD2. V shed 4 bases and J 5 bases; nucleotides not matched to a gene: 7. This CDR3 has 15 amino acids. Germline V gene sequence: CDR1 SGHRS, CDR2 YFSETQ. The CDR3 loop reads CASSVRTSLTGELFF. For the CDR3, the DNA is TGCGCCAGCAGCGTCCGGACTAGCTTAACCGGGGAGCTGTTTTTT. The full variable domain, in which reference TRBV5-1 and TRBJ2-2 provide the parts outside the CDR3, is KAGVTQTPRYLIKTRGQQVTLSCSPISGHRSVSWYQQTPGQGLQFLFEYFSETQRNKGNFPGRFSGRQFSNSRSEMNVSTLELGDSALYLCASSVRTSLTGELFFGEGSRLTVL.